This entry concerns a single T cell receptor beta chain. Antigen: not known. These data come from a study of T cell responses to AZD1222 COVID-19 vaccine. About the study: Researchers grouped second doses given at about 4 or about 12 weeks into one pool.

Germline CDR1 and CDR2: SGHTA and FQGNSA. Unmatched junction bases numbered 8, after V lost 5 bases and J lost 0 bases. CDR3 length equals 16 residues. Findings and limits, study-wide: Clonal diversity may have been underestimated, and the donors were mostly white British, with more females than males. Vaccine-related CD4 TCRs covered spike, predominating at 160-218 and 743-854. Of spike-specific TCRs, nearly half reportedly target regions left unmutated in variants.

Only in-frame clones appear in the TCRdb table, and some are missing; sequencing was by immunoSEQ multiplex PCR. The sample lists fewer than 130,000 clones, roughly 92% occurring once. Sample: peripheral blood, taken on day 0 of AZD1222 vaccination. The source is an adult in good health. V is TRBV7-2 and J is TRBJ2-7; 9 bases align to TRBD1. The CDR3 region is CASSVTGGPSSYEQYF. CDR3 nucleotide sequence: TGTGCCAGCAGCGTAACAGGGGGCCCCAGCTCCTACGAGCAGTACTTC.